Listed below are T cell receptor beta chains from one sample, sequenced in a study of cytomegalovirus exposure and HLA in healthy donors. Repertoires were generated with immunoSEQ multiplex PCR, while TCRdb's copy carries only in-frame clones and drops some. This sample has roughly 98,000 clones; approximately 77% occur once, and the top ten carry approximately 8%. The sample taken for sequencing was PBMCs. The receptors were sampled from a female donor in good health and CMV-seronegative. Both conserved end residues are part of each CDR3. D genes are given only for firm matches. Clone size appears in some rows only: once, few, many, or a class for an expanded clone.

d_call	v_call	clone_size	j_call	cdr3_nt	cdr3_aa
-	TRBV27	-	TRBJ1-4	TGTGCCAGCAGTACCCGACAGACTACTAATGAAAAACTGTTTTTT	CASSTRQTTNEKLFF
-	TRBV7-8	once	TRBJ1-6	TGTGCCAGCAGCAACCACAGGGTCCCTTGGTATAATTCACCCCTCCACTTT	CASSNHRVPWYNSPLHF
TRBD1	TRBV28	-	TRBJ1-4	TGTGCCAGCAGTTCCTCCGGGACAGAGAATGAAAAACTGTTTTTT	CASSSSGTENEKLFF
TRBD1	TRBV29-1	-	TRBJ2-3	TGCAGCGCCCGCCGACAGGGAATGACAGATACGCAGTATTTT	CSARRQGMTDTQYF
TRBD1	TRBV7-3	once	TRBJ2-3	TGTGCCAGCAGCTCGGACAGGGGCCCAGATACGCAGTATTTT	CASSSDRGPDTQYF
TRBD1	TRBV7-9	few	TRBJ1-1	TGTGCCAGCAGCCCCTTACAGGGGGCGGGGAACACTGAAGCTTTCTTT	CASSPLQGAGNTEAFF
TRBD2	TRBV30	few	TRBJ2-1	TGTGCCTGGAGGGCTCCAGCGGGACGGGGCAATGAGCAGTTCTTC	CAWRAPAGRGNEQFF
-	TRBV23-1	-	TRBJ2-1	TGCGCCAGCACCCGGGTTACACGGAACAATGAGCAGTTCTTC	CASTRVTRNNEQFF
-	TRBV14	-	TRBJ1-2	TGTGCCAGCAGCCAAGCCTGGGACATCGGCTTCTATGGCTACACCTTC	CASSQAWDIGFYGYTF
-	TRBV5-6	few	TRBJ1-6	TGTGCCAGCAGCTTCAGACAGGCTCCCAATTCACCCCTCCACTTT	CASSFRQAPNSPLHF
-	TRBV27	-	TRBJ2-7	TGTGCCAGCAGTTTACGGGGGGCTGCCTACGAGCAGTACTTC	CASSLRGAAYEQYF
-	TRBV29-1	few	TRBJ2-7	TGCAGCGTCACGACAGGTGAAATCCGCTCCTACGAGCAGTACTTC	CSVTTGEIRSYEQYF
TRBD1	TRBV28	-	TRBJ2-7	TGTGCCAGCAGTTTATCGACAGGGAGCTCCTACGAGCAGTACTTC	CASSLSTGSSYEQYF